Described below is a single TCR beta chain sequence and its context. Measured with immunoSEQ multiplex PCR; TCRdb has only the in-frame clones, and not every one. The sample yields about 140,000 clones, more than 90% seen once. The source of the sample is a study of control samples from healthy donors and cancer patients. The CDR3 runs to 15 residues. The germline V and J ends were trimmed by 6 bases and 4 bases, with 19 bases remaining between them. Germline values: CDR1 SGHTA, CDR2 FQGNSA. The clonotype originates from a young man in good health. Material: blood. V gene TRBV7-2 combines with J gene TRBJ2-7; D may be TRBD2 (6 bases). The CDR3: CASRQSPGRIYEQYF. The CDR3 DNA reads TGTGCCAGCAGACAGAGCCCCGGGAGAATTTACGAGCAGTACTTC.